This T cell receptor (beta chain) was recovered during a study of CD8+CD57+ T cells in acquired aplastic anemia. General study results and limits: Patients and controls shared 25 to 35 CD8+ CDR3 sequences, highly expressed in patients. A significant difference in CD8+ Simpson's diversity between patients and controls was not found.

Investigators profiled TCR beta VDJ and CDR3 from genomic DNA template. TCRdb reanalysed the reads using MiXCR and keeps one entry per CDR3 protein. The sample shows under 350,000 distinct CDR3 sequences, about 50% of them seen only once. Per germline, CDR1 KGHSH and CDR2 LQKENI. V lost 3 bases, J lost 4 bases, and 10 bases lay in between. The CDR3 is made up of 13 amino acids. This clonotype was detected a few times. Its antigen is not identified. Patients who underwent sequencing had shown CD8+CD57+ cell expansion by flow cytometry. This sequence was found in a human donor with aplastic anemia. The chain employs TRBV18 and TRBJ2-7; D is uncertain. Sequenced: sorted CD4+, CD8+, or CD8+CD57+ T cells (not recorded which) from PBMCs. The CDR3 nucleotides read TGTGCCAGCTCACCTCCGATGGGGTACGAGCAGTACTTC. This sequence encodes CASSPPMGYEQYF.